Given below is one T cell receptor beta chain in context. Its specificity is unknown. One end of the junction fails to match germline, which may point to a read error. Construction of TCR beta libraries relied on iRepertoire HTBI primers and on Arm-PCR targeting CDR3 regions. TCRdb itself ran the multiplex PCR reads through MiXCR, one entry per CDR3 protein. The sample has 530,000 or so distinct CDR3 sequences; around 16% are singletons. The entry originates in a study of regulatory T cells in long-lasting Graves disease. General study findings and limits: New patients shared 950 to 1,000 public clonotypes, fewer than the roughly 2,600 shared by persistent patients. The study examined only peripheral blood, not thyroid tissue.

Time point in this sample: newly diagnosed GD, antithyroid drugs for less than 3 months. Making the TCR library involved RNA that had been extracted from PBMCs. These data also featured in a second study, about T cells in Graves' hyperthyroidism and ophthalmopathy. That study reports: Clonotypes that were expanded in thyroid above 0.001 mostly appeared in blood too.

The sequence was collected from a man between 18 and 35 years old with Graves disease. Sample: peripheral blood mononuclear cells (PBMCs), taken at new diagnosis, from a patient treated with antithyroid drugs.

The CDR3 DNA sequence: TGCAGTGCTAGGGAAATTAGCGGGGATTTAAACTACAAGCAGTACTTC. Encoded protein: CSAREISGDLNYKQYF. V is TRBV20-1 and J is TRBJ2-7; the match to TRBD2 covers 8 bases. The CDR3 runs to 16 residues. The V gene's germline CDR1 is DFQATT and CDR2 SNEGSKA (reference sequence).